The 21 T cell receptor beta chains below were found in one sample sequenced in a study. MiXCR, applied by TCRdb to the 5' RACE reads, yields one record per CDR3 protein. The repertoire holds 40,000 to 65,000 distinct CDR3 sequences, with almost 25% as singletons. Sample: tumor-infiltrating naive CD4+ T cells sorted from the breast tumor. As to subset: naive CD4+ T cells, CD4+CD45RA+CD25-. These receptors were taken from a female donor with breast cancer.

This clonotype was detected a few times. J is TRBJ2-7 and V is TRBV5-1; unclear D gene. Trimming removed 1 base at V and 2 bases at J, with 7 bases between. This CDR3 is 13 amino acids long. Germline V gene lookup returns CDR1 SGHRS and CDR2 YFSETQ. This chain's CDR3 is CASSLRWAYEQYF. CDR3 DNA: TGCGCCAGCAGCTTGAGGTGGGCCTACGAGCAGTACTTC.

The V call is TRBV24-1, the J call TRBJ2-1, with D possibly TRBD2 on 6 matching bases. V shed 5 bases and J shed 7 bases, with 14 bases lying between them. The CDR3 covers 14 residues. Germline CDR1 reads KGHDR; CDR2 reads SFDVKD. CDR3 coding DNA: TGTGCCACCAGTGCCCGGAGGGCCGGGAATGAGCAGTTCTTC. It translates to CATSARRAGNEQFF.

This clonotype turned up a few times. V gene TRBV6-6 combines with J gene TRBJ1-1; possible D gene TRBD1, 5 bases. The V gene's germline CDR1 is MNHNY and CDR2 SVGAGI (reference sequence). This CDR3 is 14 amino acids long. V gave up 5 bases and J gave up 6 bases, with 16 bases separating them. The CDR3 nucleotides are TGTGCCAGCAGTCCCCAGAAGGGGAGGGCTGAAGCTTTCTTT. Translating it yields CASSPQKGRAEAFF.

On this clonotype: A much more abundant neighbour one base away suggests this may be a read error. V gene TRBV20-1 combines with J gene TRBJ2-4, with a possible D match to TRBD2 (5 bases). Trimming cost V 7 bases and J 8 bases, with 21 bases left between them. Germline V gene data show CDR1 as DFQATT and CDR2 as SNEGSKA (reference sequence). The CDR3 is 14 amino acids. CDR3 protein: CSGVWADEGDIQYF. The CDR3 DNA follows: TGCAGTGGCGTCTGGGCCGACGAGGGCGACATTCAGTACTTC.

V usage is TRBV6-6 and J usage is TRBJ1-1, with a tentative D call TRBD1 (5 bases). Trimming pared 5 bases from V and 1 base from J, leaving 8 bases between. Germline CDR1 and CDR2: MNHNY and SVGAGI (reference sequence). The CDR3 sequence is 13 residues long. The CDR3 nucleotides read TGTGCCAGCAGTCGAACAGGGAACACTGAAGCTTTCTTT. Translated: CASSRTGNTEAFF.

There are a few counts of this clonotype. The J gene is TRBJ2-4, the V gene TRBV5-1; a weak D match, TRBD1 (7 bases). V was shortened by 4 bases and J by 5 bases, with 13 bases between the two germline ends. The V gene's germline CDR1 is SGHRS and CDR2 YFSETQ. The CDR3 consists of 14 residues. The CDR3 bases are TGCGCCAGCAGCCGCCAGGGGGGCCAAAACATTCAGTACTTC. The encoded protein is CASSRQGGQNIQYF.

This clonotype was detected only a few times. The chain is built from TRBV15 and TRBJ1-5, with D hard to call. V was trimmed by 5 bases and J by 3 bases, leaving 5 bases between them. Germline-derived CDR1 and CDR2 are LNHNV and YYDKDF (reference sequence). This CDR3 contains 12 residues. The CDR3 coding sequence is TGTGCCACCAGCGGGTTCAATCAGCCCCAGCATTTT. Its translation is CATSGFNQPQHF.

This clonotype was detected a few times. The genes are TRBV24-1 and TRBJ2-1, with D tentatively TRBD2 (5 bases). Germline values: CDR1 KGHDR, CDR2 SFDVKD. Trimming cost V 3 bases and J 2 bases, with 10 bases left between them. This CDR3 has 15 residues. The CDR3 here is CATSDSGRTYNEQFF. The DNA for the CDR3 is TGTGCCACCAGTGATAGCGGAAGGACCTACAATGAGCAGTTCTTC.

Worth noting for this clonotype: A much larger clone is a single base away; this may be a read error. This chain joins TRBV6-2 or TRBV6-3 and TRBJ1-1; D call uncertain. The V gene's germline CDR1 is MNHEY and CDR2 SVGEGT. The CDR3 consists of 14 residues. The chain's CDR3 is CAGSSVVMNTEAFF. For the CDR3, the DNA is TGTGCCGGCAGTTCAGTGGTCATGAACACTGAAGCTTTCTTT.

In this sample, this clonotype turned up a few times. The chain employs TRBV4-1 and TRBJ2-7; 8 bases align to TRBD1. The trim removed 2 bases at V and 7 bases at J, leaving 16 bases unmatched. Germline CDR1 reads MGHRA; CDR2 reads YSYEKL. This CDR3 has 17 amino acids. As DNA, the CDR3 is TGCGCCAGCAGCCAAACTCCTGCCTCCGGGACAGGAGATGAGCAGTACTTC. It codes for CASSQTPASGTGDEQYF.

This clonotype appeared many times. The V and J genes are TRBV25-1 and TRBJ2-3; D gene ambiguous. Looked up from germline, CDR1 is MGHDK and CDR2 is SYGVNS. V lost 7 bases, J lost 8 bases, and 16 bases lay in between. The CDR3 is 13 residues long. The CDR3 reads CASTSRPGFTQYF. The CDR3 DNA reads as TGTGCCAGCACCTCCCGACCGGGTTTTACGCAGTATTTT. The full variable domain, with the rest looked up from reference TRBV25-1 and TRBJ2-3, is EADIYQTPRYLVIGTGKKITLECSQTMGHDKMYWYQQDPGMELHLIHYSYGVNSTEKGDLSSESTVSRIRTEHFPLTLESARPSHTSQYLCASTSRPGFTQYFGPGTRLTVL.

The rearrangement links TRBV4-1 to TRBJ2-1; 8 bases are a match to TRBD2. Germline assignment: CDR1 MGHRA and CDR2 YSYEKL. The CDR3 runs 17 residues. The V and J ends lost 6 bases and 6 bases, in that order; junction bases with no gene match: 16. CDR3 in amino acids: CASRAPGRARSANEQFF. For the CDR3, the DNA is TGCGCCAGCAGGGCCCCCGGGAGGGCCCGGTCGGCCAATGAGCAGTTCTTC.

This clonotype was seen a few times. A junction end diverges from the germline sequence, so it may reflect a read error. The rearrangement joins TRBV4-1 to TRBJ2-7, with TRBD1 matching over 8 bases. The CDR3 has 13 residues. CDR1 is MGHRA and CDR2 is YSYEKL in the germline V gene. The CDR3 DNA is TGCGCCAGCAGCCTCGTCTCAGGGGGCGTTGGGCACTTC. Protein product: CASSLVSGGVGHF.

This rearrangement joins TRBV5-1 to TRBJ2-7; D call uncertain. The germline V gene has CDR1 SGHRS and CDR2 YFSETQ. V lost 0 bases to trimming and J lost 2 bases, with 9 bases between them. CDR3 length: 14 amino acids. CDR3 residues: CASSLDRSAYEQYF. For the CDR3, the DNA is TGCGCCAGCAGCTTGGACAGATCCGCCTACGAGCAGTACTTC.

In its sample, this clonotype was seen a few times. The J gene is TRBJ1-1, the V gene TRBV2; 11 positions match TRBD1. Looked up from germline, CDR1 is SNHLY and CDR2 is FYNNEI. Trimming at V came to 5 bases and at J to 7 bases, leaving 9 bases not matched to a gene. This CDR3 is built from 15 residues. This chain's CDR3 is CASSLTRGQGDEAFF. CDR3 in DNA: TGTGCCAGCAGTCTAACCCGGGGACAGGGGGATGAAGCTTTCTTT.

About this clonotype itself: Given a much more abundant clone one base away, this may be a read error. The V and J genes are TRBV6-6 and TRBJ1-5; D uncertain. CDR3 length: 14 residues. Germline loops: CDR1 MNHNY, CDR2 SVGAGI (reference sequence). V lost 6 bases and J 4 bases, leaving 13 bases between the germline ends. CDR3 amino acids: CASSLTVDNQPQHF. The CDR3 region has the DNA TGTGCCAGCAGCCTCACAGTGGATAATCAGCCCCAGCATTTT.

A few counts support this clonotype. The chain couples TRBV11-2 to TRBJ2-7; the D gene is possibly TRBD1 (5 bases). The germline V and J ends were trimmed by 5 bases and 0 bases, with 11 bases remaining between them. The CDR3 consists of 14 residues. Germline CDR1 SGHAT, CDR2 FQNNGV. The CDR3 sequence is CASSPGFSSYEQYF. The CDR3 bases are TGTGCCAGCAGCCCAGGGTTCAGCTCCTACGAGCAGTACTTC.

In this sample, this clonotype turned up many times. The chain couples TRBV12-3 or TRBV12-4 to TRBJ1-1; maybe TRBD1 (5 bases). Trimming shortened V by 10 bases and J by 8 bases, and 11 bases separated the two germline ends. This CDR3 region has 10 residues. DNA of the CDR3: TGTGCCACATCGGGGGTAGAAGCTTTCTTT. This translates into CATSGVEAFF.

This clonotype was recorded a few times. The chain combines TRBV15 with TRBJ1-2; tentative D call: TRBD1 (6 bases). V gave up 1 base and J gave up 6 bases, with 15 bases separating them. Looked up from germline, CDR1 is LNHNV and CDR2 is YYDKDF (reference sequence). The CDR3 contains 15 residues. The CDR3 nucleotides read TGTGCCACCAGCAGAGGTCGGGCACGGGGGCATGGCTACACCTTC. Its translation: CATSRGRARGHGYTF.

Only a few counts were recorded for this clonotype. The V gene is TRBV2, the J gene TRBJ1-1; D unclear. Germline V gene data show CDR1 as SNHLY and CDR2 as FYNNEI. The ends were cut back, 8 bases at V and 2 bases at J, with 9 bases in the middle. The CDR3 has 12 amino acids. CDR3 in DNA: TGTGCCAGCCTCCCGGTAAACACTGAAGCTTTCTTT. It yields the protein CASLPVNTEAFF.

This clonotype was counted only a few times. The chain carries TRBV11-3 and TRBJ2-7, with 11 bases identical to TRBD1. CDR1 is SGHNT and CDR2 is YENEEA in the germline V gene. The CDR3 contains 14 residues. J was trimmed by 4 bases and V by 5 bases; bases with no gene match: 4. CDR3 sequence reads: CASSPGQGAYEQYF. The DNA of the CDR3 is TGTGCCAGCAGCCCCGGACAGGGGGCATACGAGCAGTACTTC.